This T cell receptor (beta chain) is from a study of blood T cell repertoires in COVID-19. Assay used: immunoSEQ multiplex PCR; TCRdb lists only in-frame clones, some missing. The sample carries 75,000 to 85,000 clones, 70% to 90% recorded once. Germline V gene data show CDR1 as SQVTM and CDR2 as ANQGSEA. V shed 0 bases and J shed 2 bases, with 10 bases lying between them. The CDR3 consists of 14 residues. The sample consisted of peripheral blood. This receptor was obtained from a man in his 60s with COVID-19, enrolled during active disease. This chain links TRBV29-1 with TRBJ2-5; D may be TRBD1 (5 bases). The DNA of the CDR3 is TGCAGCGTTGAAGAGCAGGGCGCACAAGAGACCCAGTACTTC. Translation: CSVEEQGAQETQYF.